This T cell receptor beta chain was recorded in a study of OX40 agonist ivuxolimab in advanced cancers. Study details: Patients got intravenous ivuxolimab at 0.01 to 10 mg/kg every 2 weeks.

Study-wide results and limits: Clonal expansion in partial responders at 0.1-3.0 mg/kg ranked among the lowest.

Libraries were prepared by immunoSEQ multiplex PCR; TCRdb keeps only in-frame clonotypes and omits some of them. The repertoire holds roughly 35,000 clones, with 70% to 85% as singletons. This clone was picked up a small number of times. What it recognizes is unknown. CDR1 and CDR2 (germline): SGHAT, FQNNGV. This CDR3 has 14 amino acids. The V gene lost 5 bases and the J gene lost 10 bases, with 15 bases spanning the gap. The sequencing here drew on CD4+ or CD8+ T cells sorted from blood, taken in a trial of the OX40 agonist ivuxolimab. The sequence came from an adult with an advanced solid tumor such as melanoma, head and neck, liver or kidney cancer. The V and J genes are TRBV11-2 and TRBJ1-6; D is unresolved. This CDR3 reads CASSPGSRKSPLHF. For the CDR3, the DNA is TGTGCCAGCAGCCCCGGGAGCAGAAAGTCACCCCTCCACTTT. Combining the CDR3 with reference TRBV11-2 and TRBJ1-6 gives the whole variable domain EAGVAQSPRYKIIEKRQSVAFWCNPISGHATLYWYQQILGQGPKLLIQFQNNGVVDDSQLPKDRFSAERLKGVDSTLKIQPAKLEDSAVYLCASSPGSRKSPLHFGNGTRLTVT.